This T cell receptor (beta chain) was observed in a study of cytomegalovirus exposure and HLA in healthy donors (dated 2017 in TCRdb). Turning to the overall study: An earlier analysis of some 550 of the donors reported about 250 Gb of sequence data and 100 million to 140 million unique TCR beta sequences from 190 million or so T cells. An early release covering 500 to 750 HLA-typed donors comprised 250 to 350 gigabases of sequencing data and roughly 86 million unique TCR sequences. Among the roughly 380 genotyped donors, about 83% belonged to the genetic ancestry cluster associated with self-reported Caucasian donors. The study aimed to test whether cataloging public T cell receptors could reveal signatures of past pathogen exposure. The study used immunosequencing to profile the T cell repertoires of about 670 subjects and linked those repertoires to cytomegalovirus serostatus. Along with the roughly 700-subject first cohort, a separate validation cohort of over a hundred different subjects was used. To predict cytomegalovirus infection status, the study brought together high-throughput TCR immunosequencing, statistical association of individual TCRs with disease status, and machine learning. A later analysis re-examined previously published TCR beta repertoires from more than 550 donors and added high-resolution HLA genotyping to investigate patterns of TCR occurrence. Rather than using new phenotypic data, the later analysis identified candidate immune exposures from TCR beta sequences and from how often those sequences occurred across donors. To decide whether each TCR beta V gene segment behaved as functional or pseudogenic, an earlier analysis of some 600 of the donors relied on high-throughput TCR beta sequencing. Alongside the repertoire data, information on donor age, sex, ethnicity and CMV serostatus was compiled. A later genetic analysis used genome-wide SNP genotypes for about 55% of the 666 donors, treating that subset as a discovery cohort. All discovery cohort repertoires had been generated using a single sequencing platform. Both class I and class II loci were covered by HLA typing, at four-digit resolution. Typing coverage differed by locus: A, B, C, DRB1 and DQB1 were typed in about 620-640 donors, DQA1 in about 550, DPA1 in some 570, and DPB1 in approximately 450. Because of strong linkage in the cohort, roughly 5 DR-DQ haplotypes were treated as single units for association and clustering. Across around 400 genotyped donors of the cohort, an average of about 220,000 unique TCR beta nucleotide sequences per donor were sequenced, and approximately 19% of those sequences were non-productive.

The paper as a whole reports these results and caveats: In this cohort, only TCR beta chains were sequenced, and detectable features were limited by the absence of alpha or paired-chain data. Roughly uniform sequencing depth across donors was assumed in presence/absence analyses, although this assumption may not hold. Compared with the roughly 700-donor mean, donors in an Asian-associated ancestry cluster had fewer N-insertions in productive TCRs, according to a later genetic analysis. Most TCR sequences were observed very rarely across donors, whereas some public TCRs were present in many individuals. In a later analysis, the rate of TCR association differed among HLA loci, with DRB1 alleles having the most associated TCRs and HLA-C alleles having the fewest. A later analysis found that most CMV-associated TCR beta chains appeared HLA-restricted, with HLA associations seemingly driven largely by CMV exposure. When HLA alleles, especially DR and DQ, strongly co-occurred, attributing TCR associations to individual alleles was difficult. The study listed 164 TCR beta chains as associated with cytomegalovirus. Correlated functional status among segregating V segments might be attributable to linkage disequilibrium, but an unknown experimental factor could not be ruled out. In vitro tests confirmed that a few of the cytomegalovirus-associated TCR beta chains recognize cytomegalovirus antigens. According to a later analysis, parvovirus B19, influenza, CMV and Epstein-Barr virus appeared linked to several top co-occurrence clusters. For the cohort, immune exposure information was limited to CMV serostatus. In an earlier analysis of approximately 590 of the donors, most TCR beta V segments appeared in productive rearrangements about 87% or about 30% of the time, broadly matching IMGT annotations. The earlier analysis of nearly 600 of the donors excluded roughly 17 rarely observed V segments, including chromosome 9 orphons, because counts were too low. It was suggested by the authors that the approach could potentially be generalized to other disease states and immunological phenotypes. Because HLA typing was missing for some donors at each locus, association tests included only the typed subset. In a later analysis, HLA-associated TCR beta chains were found to be more clonally expanded and to have lower generation probabilities than equally common non-associated chains. The sequencing pipeline was judged likely to have produced a cluster of highly shared sequence variants as a technical artifact. Specific HLA alleles were associated with 15,000 to 20,000 TCR beta sequences at a false discovery rate of 0.05 in a later analysis. An association between a missense DCLRE1C variant and V-gene and J-gene trimming of TCR beta chains was found in a later genetic analysis and replicated in an independent cohort. A further reported finding was that TCR beta sequences accurately predicted the HLA-A and HLA-B alleles for most subjects in the first cohort. In both the original and validation cohorts, the classifier was reported to diagnose cytomegalovirus status with high specificity and sensitivity. The 87-base-pair reads could not distinguish some IMGT-functional V segments, including TRBV6-2 and TRBV6-3, so those segments were excluded.

Library preparation used the immunoSEQ multiplex PCR assay. For the multiplex PCR, a mixture combining 60 forward primers for TCR Vbeta segments and 13 reverse primers for TCR Jbeta segments was used. The CDR3 region of rearranged TCR beta genes was amplified from genomic DNA with a multiplex PCR assay. On the Illumina HiSeq System, the amplified TCR beta libraries were sequenced as 87-base-pair reads. As for the original processing: Across the roughly 700 repertoires, a later analysis counted around 80 million unique TCR beta chains, 9 million to 14 million of which were shared by at least two donors. Raw reads were error-corrected and collapsed into unique sequences by a nearest-neighbor algorithm in which closely related sequences were merged to remove PCR and sequencing errors. V, D and J gene segments were assigned by aligning CDR3 sequences to IMGT reference sequences. For a sequence to be retained, at least a six-nucleotide match to both a V gene segment and a J gene segment was required. Rearrangements were classified as productive when the CDR3 lacked stop codons and remained in frame with V and J, and all other rearrangements were classified as non-productive. Following IMGT convention, CDR3 was defined as the stretch from the second conserved V-encoded cysteine up to the conserved J-encoded phenylalanine. The earlier analysis of 450 to 750 of the donors excluded any sequence lacking an unambiguous match to a single V gene segment. An earlier analysis of several hundred of the donors classified V segments as functional when productive rearrangements were above 56.7% and as segregating when the standard deviation between donors was above 5%. A statistical classification framework was built for diagnosing cytomegalovirus status from the catalog of TCR beta chain sequences. In a later analysis, V and J genes were assigned by comparing TCR nucleotide sequences against IMGT/GENE-DB human TR gene sequences. In a later analysis, CDR3 sequences and most-parsimonious VDJ recombination scenarios were assigned using the TCRdist pipeline. In a later analysis, each TCR beta chain was defined by its CDR3 amino acid sequence together with its V-gene family, and reads lacking a unique V-gene family were excluded. As a way to deal with suspected cross-contamination and a sequencing artifact, a later analysis dropped 450 to 600 nucleotide sequences that were highly shared and had low generation probability. A later analysis calculated a clonal expansion index for each public chain from normalized within-repertoire ranks of inferred template counts. In a later analysis, generation probabilities were computed using a VDJ recombination model fitted to out-of-frame rearrangements, and the results were checked against IGoR. Hypergeometric tests were used in a later analysis to score TCR-TCR, TCR-HLA and TCR-CMV co-occurrence, with a repertoire-size bias correction applied to the TCR pairs. To estimate false discovery rates, a later analysis permuted the HLA or CMV assignments 20 times. In a later analysis, co-occurring TCRs were grouped using DBSCAN, and TCRdist sequence similarity was added for clustering within HLA-allele-positive subsets. For co-occurrence clustering, repertoires with fewer than 30,000 or more than 120,000 public chains were excluded, along with roughly 5 repertoires with anomalous nucleotide sharing. Drawn from immuneACCESS, this table holds only the in-frame rearrangements with V and J called that TCRdb kept. Clones are partly lost; checked studies trace under half to an unresolved V gene and leave the rest unexplained. That table supplies the V and J calls and clone size; D and trimming were determined from the DNA. This sample lists under 200,000 clones; around 82% were detected once. Of the sample, around 2.2% is held by the ten largest clones.

This clone was seen a handful of times. It lacks a known antigen. There are no base qualities to consult, and no much larger clone falls within one base. The cohort consisted of more than 650 healthy bone marrow donors. Cohort members were all nominally healthy when sampled, although unrecorded immune exposures were likely present. The donor tested CMV seronegative and was one of the 352 seronegative cohort members. A peripheral blood sample was provided by each donor, and peripheral blood mononuclear cells were used for TCR beta sequencing. The Qiagen DNeasy Blood Extraction Kit was used to extract genomic DNA from the blood cell samples. The germline V gene encodes CDR1 SGDLS and CDR2 YYNGEE. The junction shows trimming of 3 bases on V and 2 bases on J, plus 9 bases between the germline ends. Its CDR3 holds 14 amino acids, cysteine through phenylalanine. Just the 42-base CDR3 DNA is kept, in frame starting at base 1.

The rearrangement combines TRBV9 with TRBJ1-5; the D region possibly corresponds to TRBD1 (5 bases align). The clonotype was recovered from a man aged 55 to 70 in good health and CMV-seronegative. Sequenced input: PBMCs. The CDR3 region reads CASSGGVGNQPQHF. The nucleotide sequence reads TGTGCCAGCAGCGGGGGGGTAGGCAATCAGCCCCAGCATTTT.